This TCR beta chain was sequenced for a study of blood T cell repertoires in COVID-19. Background on the study: PBMCs, B-cell-depleted T cells, or T cells provided the cDNA or gDNA that made up the material.

Seattle's cohort entered during active infection and was followed longitudinally. As processed by the authors: Estimation of nucleated cell counts relied on the amplification of reference gene primers. Profiling relied on immunoSEQ multiplex PCR, and the TCRdb table lists in-frame clones only, not all of them. V and J calls and clone size follow that table, whereas D and trimming were derived from the DNA. The sample yields fewer than 250,000 clones, 70% to 90% seen once. Per the germline V gene, CDR1 is MNHNS and CDR2 is SASEGT. This CDR3 has 14 amino acids. V lost 0 bases to trimming and J lost 6 bases; unmatched junction nucleotides: 5.

Sequenced: peripheral blood. The sequence came from a man aged 25-45 years with COVID-19, enrolled during active disease. V is TRBV6-1 and J is TRBJ2-7; 7 nucleotides align to TRBD2. The CDR3 DNA reads as TGTGCCAGCAGTGAAGCCGGGGGGAAAGGCGAGCAGTACTTC. Protein sequence: CASSEAGGKGEQYF.